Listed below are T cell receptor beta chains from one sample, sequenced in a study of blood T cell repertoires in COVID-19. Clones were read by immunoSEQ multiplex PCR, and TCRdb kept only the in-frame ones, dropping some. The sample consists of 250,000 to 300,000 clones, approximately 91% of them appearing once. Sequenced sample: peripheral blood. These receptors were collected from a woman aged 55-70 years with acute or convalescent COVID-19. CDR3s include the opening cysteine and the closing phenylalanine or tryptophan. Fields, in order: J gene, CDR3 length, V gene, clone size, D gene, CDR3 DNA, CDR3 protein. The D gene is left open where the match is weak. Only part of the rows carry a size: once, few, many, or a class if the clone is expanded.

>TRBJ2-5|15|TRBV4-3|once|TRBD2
TGCGCCAGCAGCCAGGGACTAGCGGGAGCGCAGACCCAGTACTTC
CASSQGLAGAQTQYF
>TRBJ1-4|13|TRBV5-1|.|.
TGCGCCAGCAGACTCCTGCAAGATGAAAAACTGTTTTTT
CASRLLQDEKLFF
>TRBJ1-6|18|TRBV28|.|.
TGTGCCAGCAGTTTTGGTTTTTCCGGTTCGTCCTATAATTCACCCCTCCACTTT
CASSFGFSGSSYNSPLHF
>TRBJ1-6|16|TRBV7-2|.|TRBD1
TGTGCCAGCAGCTTAGGACAGGGGGCTGGAGGTTCACCCCTCCACTTT
CASSLGQGAGGSPLHF
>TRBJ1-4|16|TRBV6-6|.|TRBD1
TGTGCCAGCAAGACAGGGCGCCATCCGACTAATGAAAAACTGTTTTTT
CASKTGRHPTNEKLFF
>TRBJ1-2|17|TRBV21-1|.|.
TGTGCCAGCAGCTCCCGGGACAGGGGTAAATTTGACTATGGCTACACCTTC
CASSSRDRGKFDYGYTF
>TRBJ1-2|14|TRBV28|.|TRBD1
TGTGCCAGCAGTTTATCGGGGACAGCCTATGGCTACACCTTC
CASSLSGTAYGYTF
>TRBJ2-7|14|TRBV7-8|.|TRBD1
TGTGCCAGCAGCTGGACAGGGGGCGGCTACGAGCAGTACTTC
CASSWTGGGYEQYF
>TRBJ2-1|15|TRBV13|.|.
TGTGCCAGCAGCCCGAGTACGGGAGCATACAATGAGCAGTTCTTC
CASSPSTGAYNEQFF
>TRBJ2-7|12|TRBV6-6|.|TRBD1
TGTGCCAGCAGCAGGGACAGCTACGAGCAGTACTTC
CASSRDSYEQYF
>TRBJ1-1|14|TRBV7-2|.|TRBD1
TGTGCCAGCAGCGGAGGGGGACAGGGAACTGAAGCTTTCTTT
CASSGGGQGTEAFF
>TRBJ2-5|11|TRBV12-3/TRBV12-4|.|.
TGTGCCAGCAGTTCCAGTGGGACCCAGTACTTC
CASSSSGTQYF
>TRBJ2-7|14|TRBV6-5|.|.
TGTGCCAGCAGTTACTTCGCAGGGTCGAACGAGCAGTACTTC
CASSYFAGSNEQYF
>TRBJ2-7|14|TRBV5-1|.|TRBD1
TGCGCCAGCAGCTGGGGGACAGGGGGCGGCGAGCAGTACTTC
CASSWGTGGGEQYF
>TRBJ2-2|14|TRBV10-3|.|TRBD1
TGTGCCATCAGTGTGGGACAGGGTGATGGGGAGCTGTTTTTT
CAISVGQGDGELFF
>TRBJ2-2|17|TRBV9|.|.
TGTGCCAGCACCCGACCCGGACAGCACACCAACACCGGGGAGCTGTTTTTT
CASTRPGQHTNTGELFF
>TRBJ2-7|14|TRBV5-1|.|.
TGCGCCAGCAGCGCGGGGGGACAGGGTTACGAGCAGTACTTC
CASSAGGQGYEQYF
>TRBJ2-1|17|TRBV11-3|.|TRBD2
TGTGCCAGCAGCTTAGACGGGACTAGCGGACACTACAATGAGCAGTTCTTC
CASSLDGTSGHYNEQFF
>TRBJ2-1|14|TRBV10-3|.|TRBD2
TGTGCCACCATACTAGCGGGAGCTTACAATGAGCAGTTCTTC
CATILAGAYNEQFF
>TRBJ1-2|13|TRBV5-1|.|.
TGCGCCAGCAGCTTGTCAGGGGCCTATGGCTACACCTTC
CASSLSGAYGYTF
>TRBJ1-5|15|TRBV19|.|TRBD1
TGTGCCAGTAGTGCGACAGGGGCCTTTGGGCAGCCCCAGCATTTT
CASSATGAFGQPQHF
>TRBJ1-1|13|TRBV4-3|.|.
TGCGCCAGCAGCCAAGAACAGAACACTGAAGCTTTCTTT
CASSQEQNTEAFF
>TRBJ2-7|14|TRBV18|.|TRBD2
TGTGCCAGCTCACGGACTAGCGGGAGCGACGAGCAGTACTTC
CASSRTSGSDEQYF
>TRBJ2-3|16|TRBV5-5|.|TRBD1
TGTGCCAGCAGCCCGGGACAGGGAGTGCGCACAGATACGCAGTATTTT
CASSPGQGVRTDTQYF
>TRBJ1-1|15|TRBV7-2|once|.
TGTGCCAGCAGCTTACAGGGGCCTGGAAACACTGAAGCTTTCTTT
CASSLQGPGNTEAFF
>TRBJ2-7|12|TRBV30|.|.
TGTGCCTGGAGAAGCGTATCCTACGAGCAGTACTTC
CAWRSVSYEQYF
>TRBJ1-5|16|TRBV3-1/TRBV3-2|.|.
TGTGCCAGCAGCCCGCAGGGCAGGGGCAGGAATCAGCCCCAGCATTTT
CASSPQGRGRNQPQHF
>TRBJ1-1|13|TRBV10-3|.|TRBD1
TGTGCCATCAGCTCGGACAGGGTGGGTGAAGCTTTCTTT
CAISSDRVGEAFF
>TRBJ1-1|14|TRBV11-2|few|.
TGTGCCAGCAGTACAGGGTTCAGGGGCACTGAAGCTTTCTTT
CASSTGFRGTEAFF
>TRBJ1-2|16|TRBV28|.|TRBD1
TGTGCCAGCAGTCCCCCCACGGGACAGGGCCCCTATGGCTACACCTTC
CASSPPTGQGPYGYTF
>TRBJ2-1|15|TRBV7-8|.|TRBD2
TGTGCCAGCAGCGCTAGCGGGGGGGCCAACAATGAGCAGTTCTTC
CASSASGGANNEQFF
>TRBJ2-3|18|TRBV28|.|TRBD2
TGTGCCAGCAGTCTAGGGACTAGCGGGAGTGGAGCTGCAGATACGCAGTATTTT
CASSLGTSGSGAADTQYF
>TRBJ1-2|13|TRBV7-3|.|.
TGTGCCAGCAGCTTAAGCGGAGACTATGGCTACACCTTC
CASSLSGDYGYTF
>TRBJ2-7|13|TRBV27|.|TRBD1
TGTGCCAGCAGTTGGACAGGGGAGGACGAGCAGTACTTC
CASSWTGEDEQYF
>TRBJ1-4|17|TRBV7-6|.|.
TGTGCCAGCAGCTTAGGGGCAACAGCCACGGCTAATGAAAAACTGTTTTTT
CASSLGATATANEKLFF
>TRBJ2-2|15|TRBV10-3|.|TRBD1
TGTGCCATCAGTCCAGGGGGCAACATAGGCGGGGAGCTGTTTTTT
CAISPGGNIGGELFF
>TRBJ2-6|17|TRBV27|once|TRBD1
TGTGCCAGCAGTTTATGGACAGGGGGCTCTGGGGCCAACGTCCTGACTTTC
CASSLWTGGSGANVLTF
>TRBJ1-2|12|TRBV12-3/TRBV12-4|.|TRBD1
TGTGCCAGCACCGCGGGACAGGCGAGCTACACCTTC
CASTAGQASYTF
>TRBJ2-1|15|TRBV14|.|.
TGTGCCAGCAGCCAAGTAGCAGTTGGTCACAATGAGCAGTTCTTC
CASSQVAVGHNEQFF
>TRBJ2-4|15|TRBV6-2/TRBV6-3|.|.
TGTGCCAGCAGTTCGGGGAGAATAGCCAAAAACATTCAGTACTTC
CASSSGRIAKNIQYF
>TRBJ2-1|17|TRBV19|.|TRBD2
TGTGCCAGTAGCGGGCTAGCGGGAGTCAGGAGACCCAATGAGCAGTTCTTC
CASSGLAGVRRPNEQFF
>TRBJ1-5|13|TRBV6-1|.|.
TGTGCCAGCAGTGATCCTACCAGGCAGCCCCAGCATTTT
CASSDPTRQPQHF
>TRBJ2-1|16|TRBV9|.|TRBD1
TGTGCCAGCAGCCACCAAAAAGGGGACAGGGGCCATGAGCAGTTCTTC
CASSHQKGDRGHEQFF
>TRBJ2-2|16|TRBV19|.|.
TGTGCCAGTAGTACTCCGGGCAGGGCGAACACCGGGGAGCTGTTTTTT
CASSTPGRANTGELFF
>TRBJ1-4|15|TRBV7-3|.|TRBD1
TGTGCCAGCAGCTTAACCCGGGACAGGAATGAAAAACTGTTTTTT
CASSLTRDRNEKLFF
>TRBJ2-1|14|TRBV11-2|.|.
TGTGCCAGCAGCTCGTTCAGGGGAATCGGTGAGCAGTTCTTC
CASSSFRGIGEQFF
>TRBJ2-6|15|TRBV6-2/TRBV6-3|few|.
TGTGCCAGCAGTCCCCGGTACTCTGGGGCCAACGTCCTGACTTTC
CASSPRYSGANVLTF
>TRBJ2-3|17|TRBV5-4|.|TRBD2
TGTGCCAGCAGCGCCGCGACTCTAGCGGTAAGCACAGATACGCAGTATTTT
CASSAATLAVSTDTQYF
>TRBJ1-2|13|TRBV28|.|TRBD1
TGTGCCAGCGGCCAGGGGGAGCGCTATGGCTACACCTTC
CASGQGERYGYTF
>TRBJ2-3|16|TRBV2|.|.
TGTGCCAGCACCATAAAAGGACAGCCAAGGACAGATACGCAGTATTTT
CASTIKGQPRTDTQYF
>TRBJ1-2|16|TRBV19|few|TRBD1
TGTGCCAGTAGTAAGCAGGGGCAGGGGGCTAATTATGGCTACACCTTC
CASSKQGQGANYGYTF
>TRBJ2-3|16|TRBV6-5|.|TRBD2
TGTGCCAGCAGTTACATAACTAGCGGGAGGACAGATACGCAGTATTTT
CASSYITSGRTDTQYF
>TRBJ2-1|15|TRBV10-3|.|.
TGTGCCATCAGTGGGAGCGGAGCGTCCTACAATGAGCAGTTCTTC
CAISGSGASYNEQFF
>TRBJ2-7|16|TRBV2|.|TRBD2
TGTGCCAGCAGTGAAGCGGAGACTAGCCCAGCCTACGAGCAGTACTTC
CASSEAETSPAYEQYF